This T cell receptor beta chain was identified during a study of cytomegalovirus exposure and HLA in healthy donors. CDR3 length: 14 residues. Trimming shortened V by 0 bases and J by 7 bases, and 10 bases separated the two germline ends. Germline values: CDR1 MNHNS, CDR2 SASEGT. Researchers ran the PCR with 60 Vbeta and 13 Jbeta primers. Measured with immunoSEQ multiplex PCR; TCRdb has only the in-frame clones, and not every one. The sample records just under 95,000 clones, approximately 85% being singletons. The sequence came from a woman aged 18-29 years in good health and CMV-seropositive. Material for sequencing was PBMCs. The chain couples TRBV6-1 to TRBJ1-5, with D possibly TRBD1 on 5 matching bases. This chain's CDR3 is CASSEAGGRQPQHF. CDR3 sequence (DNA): TGTGCCAGCAGTGAAGCTGGGGGGAGGCAGCCCCAGCATTTT.